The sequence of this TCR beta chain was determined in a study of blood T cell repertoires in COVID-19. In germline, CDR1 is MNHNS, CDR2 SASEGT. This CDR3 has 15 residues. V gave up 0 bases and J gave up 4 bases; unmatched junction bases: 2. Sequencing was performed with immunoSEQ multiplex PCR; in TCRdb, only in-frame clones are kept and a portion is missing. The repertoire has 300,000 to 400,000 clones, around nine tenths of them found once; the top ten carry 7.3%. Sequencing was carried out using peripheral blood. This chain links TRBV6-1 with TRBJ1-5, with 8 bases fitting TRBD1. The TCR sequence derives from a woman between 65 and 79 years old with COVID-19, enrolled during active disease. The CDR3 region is CASSEAHRGNQPQHF. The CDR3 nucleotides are TGTGCCAGCAGTGAAGCGCACAGGGGGAATCAGCCCCAGCATTTT.